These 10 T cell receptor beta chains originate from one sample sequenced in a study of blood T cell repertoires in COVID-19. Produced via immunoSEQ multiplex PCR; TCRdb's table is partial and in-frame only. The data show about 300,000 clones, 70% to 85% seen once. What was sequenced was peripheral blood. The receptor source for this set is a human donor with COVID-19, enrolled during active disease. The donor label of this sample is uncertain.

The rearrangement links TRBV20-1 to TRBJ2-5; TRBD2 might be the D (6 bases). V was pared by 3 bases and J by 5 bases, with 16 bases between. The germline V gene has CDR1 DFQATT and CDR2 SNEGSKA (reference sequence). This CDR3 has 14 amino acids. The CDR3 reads CSASGGEVWETQYF. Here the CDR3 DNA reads TGCAGTGCTAGTGGCGGGGAGGTCTGGGAGACCCAGTACTTC.

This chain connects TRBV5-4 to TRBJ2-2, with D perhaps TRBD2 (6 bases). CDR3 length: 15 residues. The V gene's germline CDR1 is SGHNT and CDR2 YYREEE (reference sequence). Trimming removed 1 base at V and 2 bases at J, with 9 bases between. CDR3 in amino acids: CASSLLAANTGELFF. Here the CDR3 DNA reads TGTGCCAGCAGCTTGTTAGCGGCAAACACCGGGGAGCTGTTTTTT.

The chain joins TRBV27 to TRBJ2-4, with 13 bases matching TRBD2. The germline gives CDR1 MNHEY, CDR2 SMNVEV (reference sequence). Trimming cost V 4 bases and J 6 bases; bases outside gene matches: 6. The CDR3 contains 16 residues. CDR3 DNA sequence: TGTGCCAGCAGTTCGGGGACTAGCGGGACGAGAAACATTCAGTACTTC. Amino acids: CASSSGTSGTRNIQYF.

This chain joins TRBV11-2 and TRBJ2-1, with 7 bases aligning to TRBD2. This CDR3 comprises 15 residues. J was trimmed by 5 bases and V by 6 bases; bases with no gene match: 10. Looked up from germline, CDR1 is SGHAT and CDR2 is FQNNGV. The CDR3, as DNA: TGTGCCAGCAGACTCAGCGGGATAGGAAACAATGAGCAGTTCTTC. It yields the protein CASRLSGIGNNEQFF.

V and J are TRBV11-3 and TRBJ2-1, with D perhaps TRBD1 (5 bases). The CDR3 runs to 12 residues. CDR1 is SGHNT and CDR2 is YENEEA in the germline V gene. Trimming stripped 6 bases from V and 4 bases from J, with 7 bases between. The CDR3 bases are TGTGCCAGCAGTCGACAGTACAATGAGCAGTTCTTC. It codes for CASSRQYNEQFF.

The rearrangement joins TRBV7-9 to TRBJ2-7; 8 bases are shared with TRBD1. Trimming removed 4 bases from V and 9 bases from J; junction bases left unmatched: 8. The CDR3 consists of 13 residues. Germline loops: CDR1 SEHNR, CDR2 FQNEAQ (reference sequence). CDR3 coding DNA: TGTGCCAGCAGCTGGGGACAGGCCCCGGGGCAGTACTTC. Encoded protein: CASSWGQAPGQYF.

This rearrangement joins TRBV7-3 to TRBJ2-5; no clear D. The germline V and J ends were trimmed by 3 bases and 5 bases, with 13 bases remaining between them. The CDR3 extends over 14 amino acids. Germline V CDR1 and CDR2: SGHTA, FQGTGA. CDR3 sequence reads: CASSFGTPPETQYF. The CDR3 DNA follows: TGTGCCAGCAGCTTTGGCACACCCCCGGAGACCCAGTACTTC. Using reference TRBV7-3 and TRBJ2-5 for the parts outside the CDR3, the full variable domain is GAGVSQTPSNKVTEKGKYVELRCDPISGHTALYWYRQSLGQGPEFLIYFQGTGAADDSGLPNDRFFAVRPEGSVSTLKIQRTERGDSAVYLCASSFGTPPETQYFGPGTRLLVL.

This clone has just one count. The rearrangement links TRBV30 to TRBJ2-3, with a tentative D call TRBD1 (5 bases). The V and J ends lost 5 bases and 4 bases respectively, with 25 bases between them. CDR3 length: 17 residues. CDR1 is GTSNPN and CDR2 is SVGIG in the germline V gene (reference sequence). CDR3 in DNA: TGTGCCTGGCTCCCTTTAGGGGTAGGGCGCGTAGCAGATACGCAGTATTTT. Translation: CAWLPLGVGRVADTQYF.

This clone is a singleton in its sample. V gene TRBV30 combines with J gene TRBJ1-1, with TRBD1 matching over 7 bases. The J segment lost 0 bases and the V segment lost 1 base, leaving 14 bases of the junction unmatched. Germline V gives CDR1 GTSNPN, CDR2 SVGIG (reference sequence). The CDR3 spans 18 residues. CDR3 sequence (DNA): TGTGCCTGGAGTGCTTGGACAGGCGACTTTATTATGAACACTGAAGCTTTCTTT. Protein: CAWSAWTGDFIMNTEAFF.

The CDR3 nucleotides read TGTGCCAGCAGCTTACTGGCTAGCGGGAGTACCGGGGAGCTGTTTTTT. It codes for CASSLLASGSTGELFF. The chain recombines TRBV7-9 with TRBJ2-2, with TRBD2 identical over 10 bases. This CDR3 spans 16 amino acids. With 2 bases clipped from V and 5 bases from J, the junction kept 5 bases outside the gene matches. The germline gives CDR1 SEHNR, CDR2 FQNEAQ (reference sequence).